The 15 T cell receptor beta chains in this list originate from one sample, sequenced in a study of cytomegalovirus exposure and HLA in healthy donors (dated by TCRdb to about 2017). Library prep was done by the immunoSEQ multiplex PCR assay. For the multiplex PCR, a mixture combining 60 forward primers for TCR Vbeta segments and 13 reverse primers for TCR Jbeta segments was used. This is the immuneACCESS table as TCRdb keeps it, with only in-frame sequences that have V and J called. A part of the clones is gone; compared with another copy, unresolved V genes explain less than half, and the rest is unexplained. The table for this sample records roughly 69,000 clones. The ten largest clonotypes hold roughly 1.7% of the sample. Sequences were obtained from PBMCs. Every receptor here comes from a woman in her 30s in good health and CMV-seronegative.

The rearrangement links TRBV11-3 to TRBJ2-7, with a weak D call TRBD1 (6 bases). This CDR3 contains 13 residues. The germline V gene encodes CDR1 SGHNT and CDR2 YENEEA. V shed 3 bases and J shed 4 bases, with 10 bases lying between them. CDR3 in amino acids: CASSFPGAYEQYF. The CDR3 DNA follows: TGTGCCAGCAGCTTCCCAGGGGCGTACGAGCAGTACTTC.

The rearrangement joins TRBV5-4 to TRBJ2-7, with D perhaps matching TRBD2 (5 bases). V lost 2 bases to trimming and J lost 5 bases, with 11 bases between them. Looked up from germline, CDR1 is SGHNT and CDR2 is YYREEE (reference sequence). The CDR3 has 13 amino acids. CDR3 nucleotide sequence: TGTGCCAGCAGCTTCCTGGGAGTCAACGAGCAGTACTTC. It translates to CASSFLGVNEQYF.

This sequence joins TRBV5-1 and TRBJ2-5; possibly TRBD2 for D (6 bases). Germline V lookup: CDR1 SGHRS, CDR2 YFSETQ. The CDR3 covers 15 residues. Trimming took 5 bases from V and 2 from J, leaving 16 bases between them. CDR3 nucleotides: TGCGCCAGCAGTAAGGTGGGGGGTAGACAAGAGACCCAGTACTTC. It codes for CASSKVGGRQETQYF.

V usage is TRBV20-1 and J usage is TRBJ2-7; D is unclear. Trimming shortened V by 7 bases and J by 3 bases, and 10 bases separated the two germline ends. The germline CDR1 and CDR2 sequences are DFQATT and SNEGSKA (reference sequence). The CDR3 covers 11 residues. The chain's CDR3 is CSGTDGYEQYF. DNA of the CDR3: TGCAGTGGAACAGATGGCTACGAGCAGTACTTC.

J is TRBJ2-1 and V is TRBV7-2; perhaps TRBD2 as D (6 bases). Germline lookup yields CDR1 SGHTA and CDR2 FQGNSA. The CDR3 sequence is 15 residues long. The germline V and J ends were trimmed by 8 bases and 4 bases, with 18 bases remaining between them. Here the CDR3 DNA reads TGTGCCAGCTACCGACCGGGACTGGAGTACAATGAGCAGTTCTTC. Residues: CASYRPGLEYNEQFF. Supplemented by reference TRBV7-2 and TRBJ2-1, the full variable domain reads GAGVSQSPSNKVTEKGKDVELRCDPISGHTALYWYRQSLGQGLEFLIYFQGNSAPDKSGLPSDRFSAERTGGSVSTLTIQRTQQEDSAVYLCASYRPGLEYNEQFFGPGTRLTVL.

The chain carries TRBV5-8 and TRBJ2-2; D call uncertain. The CDR3 has 15 residues. Germline CDR1 SGHTS, CDR2 YDEGEE. The V end lost 4 bases, the J end lost 0 bases, and 10 bases lay between the germline ends. This chain's CDR3 is CASSHQNPNTGELFF. The CDR3, as DNA: TGTGCCAGCAGCCATCAGAATCCGAACACCGGGGAGCTGTTTTTT.

This chain connects TRBV4-1 to TRBJ2-5; 12 bases map to TRBD2. Germline V gene sequence: CDR1 MGHRA, CDR2 YSYEKL. V lost 1 base to trimming and J lost 1 base; unmatched junction nucleotides: 13. The CDR3 runs to 20 residues. In DNA, the CDR3 is TGCGCCAGCAGCCAAGGTCCACCAACTAGCGGGGGGTTTTTCCAAGAGACCCAGTACTTC. This codes for CASSQGPPTSGGFFQETQYF.

This rearrangement joins TRBV7-9 to TRBJ2-2; D not resolved. Trimming shortened V by 4 bases and J by 6 bases, and 9 bases separated the two germline ends. Looked up from germline, CDR1 is SEHNR and CDR2 is FQNEAQ (reference sequence). The CDR3 loop spans 13 amino acids. The CDR3 sequence is CASSSGYAGELFF. The CDR3 DNA follows: TGTGCCAGCAGCTCCGGTTATGCCGGGGAGCTGTTTTTT.

The rearrangement joins TRBV14 to TRBJ1-1; D possibly corresponds to TRBD1 (6 bases). Germline CDR1 is SGHDN and CDR2 is FVKESK. V was pared by 4 bases and J by 4 bases, with 13 bases between. The CDR3 is 14 amino acids. The CDR3 spells CASSLQGFGTEAFF. In nucleotides, the CDR3 is TGTGCCAGCAGCCTGCAGGGGTTCGGCACTGAAGCTTTCTTT. The entire variable domain, with the rest obtained from reference TRBV14 and TRBJ1-1, is as follows: EAGVTQFPSHSVIEKGQTVTLRCDPISGHDNLYWYRRVMGKEIKFLLHFVKESKQDESGMPNNRFLAERTGGTYSTLKVQPAELEDSGVYFCASSLQGFGTEAFFGQGTRLTVV.

CDR3 residues: CASSTSGGGTEAFF. The CDR3 nucleotides are TGCGCCAGCAGCACATCAGGGGGAGGCACTGAAGCTTTCTTT. The genes are TRBV5-1 and TRBJ1-1; 7 nucleotides agree with TRBD1. With V trimmed by 4 bases and J by 4 bases, 7 bases remained unmatched. The CDR3 covers 14 residues. Germline V CDR1 and CDR2: SGHRS, YFSETQ. The complete variable domain, with remaining parts taken from reference TRBV5-1 and TRBJ1-1, reads KAGVTQTPRYLIKTRGQQVTLSCSPISGHRSVSWYQQTPGQGLQFLFEYFSETQRNKGNFPGRFSGRQFSNSRSEMNVSTLELGDSALYLCASSTSGGGTEAFFGQGTRLTVV.

The V and J genes are TRBV6-5 and TRBJ2-7; 9 nucleotides agree with TRBD1. This CDR3 has 15 residues. Looked up from germline, CDR1 is MNHEY and CDR2 is SVGAGI. V trimming: 5 bases; J trimming: 3 bases; junction bases outside the gene matches: 8. The CDR3 coding sequence is TGTGCCAGCAGTAAATGGACAGGGGTTCGCTACGAGCAGTACTTC. Its translation is CASSKWTGVRYEQYF.

The genes are TRBV6-5 and TRBJ2-1; D is possibly TRBD2 (6 bases). Germline V lookup: CDR1 MNHEY, CDR2 SVGAGI. This CDR3 spans 16 amino acids. V was shortened by 2 bases and J by 5 bases, with 16 bases between the two germline ends. The CDR3: CASSYNVGGLNNEQFF. DNA of the CDR3: TGTGCCAGCAGTTACAACGTGGGAGGTTTGAACAATGAGCAGTTCTTC.

V gene TRBV25-1 combines with J gene TRBJ2-7; D is possibly TRBD2 (6 bases). The V gene lost 7 bases and the J gene lost 4 bases, with 17 bases spanning the gap. The CDR3 loop spans 14 amino acids. CDR1 and CDR2 from the germline V gene are MGHDK and SYGVNS. As DNA, the CDR3 is TGTGCCAGCACACGAGGAGGGACCGTTTACGAGCAGTACTTC. It specifies CASTRGGTVYEQYF.

The chain is built from TRBV19 and TRBJ1-5; D is possibly TRBD1 (5 bases). Germline V CDR1 and CDR2: LNHDA, SQIVND (reference sequence). The CDR3 has 14 residues. V shed 7 bases and J shed 1 base, with 11 bases lying between them. Here the CDR3 reads CASTPGRSNQPQHF. DNA of the CDR3: TGTGCCAGTACCCCAGGGAGGAGCAATCAGCCCCAGCATTTT. Looking up the rest from reference TRBV19 and TRBJ1-5 gives the full variable domain: DGGITQSPKYLFRKEGQNVTLSCEQNLNHDAMYWYRQDPGQGLRLIYYSQIVNDFQKGDIAEGYSVSREKKESFPLTVTSAQKNPTAFYLCASTPGRSNQPQHFGDGTRLSIL.

CDR3: CSVGERTARGYTF. CDR3 DNA sequence: TGCAGCGTTGGCGAAAGGACAGCTCGAGGCTACACCTTC. The V and J genes are TRBV29-1 and TRBJ1-2, with D possibly matching TRBD1 (6 bases). Deletions cut 4 bases from V and 8 bases from J, with 17 bases between. Looked up from germline, CDR1 is SQVTM and CDR2 is ANQGSEA. CDR3 size: 13 residues. Looking up the rest from reference TRBV29-1 and TRBJ1-2 gives the full variable domain: SAVISQKPSRDICQRGTSLTIQCQVDSQVTMMFWYRQQPGQSLTLIATANQGSEATYESGFVIDKFPISRPNLTFSTLTVSNMSPEDSSIYLCSVGERTARGYTFGSGTRLTVV.